These 17 T cell receptor beta chains were sequenced from one sample in a study of T-cell reconstitution after alpha-beta-depleted transplantation in children. The TCRbeta library incorporated unique molecular identifiers. TCRdb processed the PCR reads anew with MiXCR; each CDR3 protein has one entry. The data hold 150,000 to 250,000 distinct CDR3 sequences, with about 6% observed a single time. Sequenced here: PBMCs, sampled before TCRalphabeta/CD19-depleted stem cell transplant. These TCRs come from a girl under three years old with combined immunodeficiency, due to receive a stem cell transplant.

This clonotype was observed at least ten times. The J gene is TRBJ2-7, the V gene TRBV20-1; TRBD2 is a possible D gene (6 bases). The V end lost 5 bases, the J end lost 2 bases, and 16 bases lay between the germline ends. The CDR3 covers 14 residues. Per germline, CDR1 DFQATT and CDR2 SNEGSKA (reference sequence). CDR3 residues: CSALGTPLTYEQYF. The DNA of the CDR3 is TGCAGTGCTTTGGGGACTCCGTTAACCTACGAGCAGTACTTC.

The V call is TRBV12-3 or TRBV12-4, the J call TRBJ1-6; D is perhaps TRBD1 (6 bases). This CDR3 region has 15 residues. Trimming removed 3 bases from V and 10 bases from J, with 16 bases in between. This CDR3 reads CASSFGTSGYSPLHF. The DNA of the CDR3 is TGTGCCAGCAGTTTTGGGACATCCGGTTACTCACCCCTCCACTTT.

This clonotype was seen many times. This chain links TRBV27 with TRBJ2-7, with TRBD1 matching 7 bases. The CDR3 consists of 16 residues. CDR1 is MNHEY and CDR2 is SMNVEV in the germline V gene (reference sequence). Unmatched junction bases numbered 11, after V lost 4 bases and J lost 2 bases. The CDR3 bases are TGTGCCAGCAGTTCCCCGTTAACAGGGGACGCCTACGAGCAGTACTTC. Translation gives CASSSPLTGDAYEQYF.

This clonotype was seen at least ten times. The V call is TRBV25-1, the J call TRBJ2-5, with 9 bases fitting TRBD2. The germline V gene encodes CDR1 MGHDK and CDR2 SYGVNS. V lost 6 bases and J lost 3; bases outside the gene matches: 5. The CDR3 is made up of 14 amino acids. This CDR3 reads CASRDGLAKETQYF. CDR3 DNA: TGTGCCAGCAGAGATGGACTAGCGAAAGAGACCCAGTACTTC.

This clonotype has ten or more counts. The CDR3 DNA is TGCAGTGCTAGAGGCGATGAGAGCAATGAGCAGTTCTTC. It specifies CSARGDESNEQFF. The rearrangement uses TRBV20-1 and TRBJ2-1; D call uncertain. CDR3 length equals 13 residues. Trimming shortened V by 1 base and J by 6 bases, and 10 bases separated the two germline ends. Germline-derived CDR1 and CDR2 are DFQATT and SNEGSKA (reference sequence).

This clonotype showed up just a few times. The V gene is TRBV5-1, the J gene TRBJ2-2, with D tentatively TRBD2 (5 bases). This CDR3 spans 16 amino acids. Per germline, CDR1 SGHRS and CDR2 YFSETQ. The ends were cut back, 0 bases at V and 7 bases at J, with 16 bases in the middle. DNA for the CDR3: TGCGCCAGCAGCTTGGATATCGGGGATCGAATCGGGGAGCTGTTTTTT. Translated, it gives CASSLDIGDRIGELFF.

This clonotype appeared many times. The CDR3: CASSLSHSDRVYNEQFF. The CDR3 DNA reads TGTGCCAGCAGCTTATCCCATTCAGACAGGGTATACAATGAGCAGTTCTTC. The chain joins TRBV7-3 to TRBJ2-1; 7 bases fit TRBD1. V lost 2 bases to trimming and J lost 4 bases; unmatched junction nucleotides: 11. Germline V gene lookup returns CDR1 SGHTA and CDR2 FQGTGA. This CDR3 region has 17 residues. The whole variable domain, filled in from reference TRBV7-3 and TRBJ2-1, reads GAGVSQTPSNKVTEKGKYVELRCDPISGHTALYWYRQSLGQGPEFLIYFQGTGAADDSGLPNDRFFAVRPEGSVSTLKIQRTERGDSAVYLCASSLSHSDRVYNEQFFGPGTRLTVL.

This clonotype turned up a few times. V usage is TRBV10-3 and J usage is TRBJ2-3, with D maybe TRBD2 (6 bases). Germline loops: CDR1 ENHRY, CDR2 SYGVKD. This CDR3 has 12 amino acids. V gave up 7 bases and J gave up 2 bases, with 7 bases separating them. In DNA, the CDR3 is TGTGCCATCATAGCGGCCACAGATACGCAGTATTTT. It encodes CAIIAATDTQYF.

The genes are TRBV18 and TRBJ2-1, with a possible D match to TRBD2 (5 bases). CDR1 and CDR2 (germline): KGHSH, LQKENI. With 3 bases removed from V and 4 bases from J, the gap between germline ends came to 19 bases. The length of the CDR3 is 17 residues. CDR3 residues: CASSPPSAAEEYNEQFF. CDR3 sequence (DNA): TGTGCCAGCTCACCGCCGTCAGCGGCAGAAGAATACAATGAGCAGTTCTTC. Together with reference TRBV18 and TRBJ2-1, the CDR3 gives the full variable domain: NAGVMQNPRHLVRRRGQEARLRCSPMKGHSHVYWYRQLPEEGLKFMVYLQKENIIDESGMPKERFSAEFPKEGPSILRIQQVVRGDSAAYFCASSPPSAAEEYNEQFFGPGTRLTVL.

This clonotype has at least ten counts. The chain uses TRBV2 and TRBJ1-3, with D possibly TRBD1 on 6 matching bases. The germline V gene encodes CDR1 SNHLY and CDR2 FYNNEI. The CDR3 consists of 14 residues. Trimming removed 6 bases from V and 7 bases from J, with 16 bases in between. The CDR3 spells CASSDDRKANTIYF. The CDR3 nucleotides read TGTGCCAGCAGCGACGACAGGAAAGCGAACACCATATATTTT.

This clonotype was recorded many times. V gene TRBV5-1 combines with J gene TRBJ2-3; 8 bases agree with TRBD1. After removal of 0 bases from V and 2 bases from J, the junction contained 5 bases not matched to a gene. Germline lookup yields CDR1 SGHRS and CDR2 YFSETQ. This CDR3 region has 16 residues. CDR3 bases: TGCGCCAGCAGCTTGGACGGACAGGGCGCCACAGATACGCAGTATTTT. Translated: CASSLDGQGATDTQYF.

This chain uses TRBV6-1 with TRBJ2-3; a weak D match, TRBD2 (6 bases). Germline loops: CDR1 MNHNS, CDR2 SASEGT. The CDR3 consists of 15 residues. V shed 7 bases and J shed 2 bases, with 16 bases lying between them. This CDR3 is CASIDYSGSTDTQYF. In nucleotides, the CDR3 is TGTGCCAGCATTGATTATAGCGGTTCCACAGATACGCAGTATTTT.

This clonotype was detected ten times or more. The J gene is TRBJ2-1, the V gene TRBV6-5; D is ambiguous. The V end was cut by 0 bases, the J end by 9 bases, with 12 bases between. Germline assignment: CDR1 MNHEY and CDR2 SVGAGI. CDR3 length: 14 amino acids. In nucleotides, the CDR3 is TGTGCCAGCAGTTACTCAGGAGAGTTGGGTGAGCAGTTCTTC. Its protein product is CASSYSGELGEQFF.

This clonotype has ten or more counts. The genes are TRBV29-1 and TRBJ1-3, with 9 bases lining up with TRBD1. Germline CDR1 and CDR2: SQVTM and ANQGSEA. This CDR3 comprises 16 residues. V lost 7 bases, J lost 0 bases, and 10 bases stayed unmatched. CDR3 sequence: CSARTGASFSGNTIYF. Here the CDR3 DNA reads TGCAGCGCGAGGACAGGGGCCTCCTTCTCTGGAAACACCATATATTTT.

The chain recombines TRBV13 with TRBJ2-1; tentatively, D is TRBD1 or TRBD2 (7 bases each). Germline V gene sequence: CDR1 PRHDT, CDR2 FYEKMQ (reference sequence). The CDR3 totals 17 residues. V was clipped by 5 bases and J by 0 bases, with 17 bases between them. The CDR3 is CASSAGGGESSYNEQFF. CDR3 coding DNA: TGTGCCAGCAGCGCAGGGGGGGGAGAGTCCTCCTACAATGAGCAGTTCTTC.

This clonotype occurred a few times. The rearrangement joins TRBV3-1 to TRBJ2-7, with D perhaps matching TRBD1 or TRBD2 (5 bases each). The V gene's germline CDR1 is LGHDT and CDR2 YNNKEL (reference sequence). With 4 bases removed from V and 1 base from J, the gap between germline ends came to 17 bases. The CDR3 extends over 16 amino acids. In DNA form, the CDR3 reads TGTGCCAGCAGCCCCCCCGGGACCTCTGTTTCCTACGAGCAGTACTTC. Residues: CASSPPGTSVSYEQYF.

This clonotype was recorded many times. The genes are TRBV15 and TRBJ2-7; 11 nucleotides agree with TRBD2. Germline values: CDR1 LNHNV, CDR2 YYDKDF (reference sequence). There are 16 residues in the CDR3. V dropped 3 bases and J dropped 2; count of bases not matched to a gene: 6. The CDR3, as DNA: TGTGCCACCAGCAGTGTCCCTAGCGGGAGGCCCTACGAGCAGTACTTC. Translated: CATSSVPSGRPYEQYF.